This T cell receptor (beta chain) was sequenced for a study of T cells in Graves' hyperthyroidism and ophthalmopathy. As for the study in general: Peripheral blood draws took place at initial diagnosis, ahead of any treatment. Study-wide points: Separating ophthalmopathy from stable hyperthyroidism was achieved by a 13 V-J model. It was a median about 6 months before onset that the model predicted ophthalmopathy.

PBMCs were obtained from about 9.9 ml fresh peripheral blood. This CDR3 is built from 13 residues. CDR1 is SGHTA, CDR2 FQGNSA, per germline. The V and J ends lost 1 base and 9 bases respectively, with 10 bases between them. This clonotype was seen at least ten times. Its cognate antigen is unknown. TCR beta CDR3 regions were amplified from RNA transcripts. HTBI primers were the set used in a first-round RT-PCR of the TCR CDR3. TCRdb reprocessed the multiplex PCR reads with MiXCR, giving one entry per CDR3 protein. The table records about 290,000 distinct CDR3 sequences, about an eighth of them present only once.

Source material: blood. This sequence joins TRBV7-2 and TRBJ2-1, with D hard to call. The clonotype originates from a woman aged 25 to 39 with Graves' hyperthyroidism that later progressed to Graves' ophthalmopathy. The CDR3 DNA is TGTGCCAGCAGCTTAGAGGTGGTCGGTGAGCAGTTCTTC. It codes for CASSLEVVGEQFF.